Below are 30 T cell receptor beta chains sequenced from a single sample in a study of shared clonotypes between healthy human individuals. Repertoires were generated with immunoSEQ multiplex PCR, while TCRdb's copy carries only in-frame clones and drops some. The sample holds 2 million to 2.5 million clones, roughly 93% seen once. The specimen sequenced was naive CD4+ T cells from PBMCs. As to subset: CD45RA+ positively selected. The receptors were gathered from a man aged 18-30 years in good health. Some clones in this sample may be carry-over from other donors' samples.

CDR3 sequence (DNA): TGTGCCAGCAGCCGGAGTTTGGAGACCCAGTACTTC. Its translation: CASSRSLETQYF. The chain employs TRBV14 and TRBJ2-5; unclear D gene. Germline assignment: CDR1 SGHDN and CDR2 FVKESK. The CDR3 covers 12 residues. Deletions cut 4 bases from V and 5 bases from J, with 8 bases between. Combining the CDR3 with reference TRBV14 and TRBJ2-5 gives the whole variable domain EAGVTQFPSHSVIEKGQTVTLRCDPISGHDNLYWYRRVMGKEIKFLLHFVKESKQDESGMPNNRFLAERTGGTYSTLKVQPAELEDSGVYFCASSRSLETQYFGPGTRLLVL.

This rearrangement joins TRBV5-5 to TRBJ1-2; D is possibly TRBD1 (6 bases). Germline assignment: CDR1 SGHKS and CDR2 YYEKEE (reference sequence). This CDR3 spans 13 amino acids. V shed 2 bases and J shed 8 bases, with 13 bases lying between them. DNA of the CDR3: TGTGCCAGCAGCTTCACCTACAGGGAGGGCTACACCTTC. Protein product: CASSFTYREGYTF.

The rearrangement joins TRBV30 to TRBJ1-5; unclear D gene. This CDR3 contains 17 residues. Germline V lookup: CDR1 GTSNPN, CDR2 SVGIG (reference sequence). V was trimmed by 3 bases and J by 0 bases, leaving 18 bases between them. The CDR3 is CAWSRKEGTDSNQPQHF. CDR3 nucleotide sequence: TGTGCCTGGAGCAGGAAGGAGGGTACAGATAGCAATCAGCCCCAGCATTTT.

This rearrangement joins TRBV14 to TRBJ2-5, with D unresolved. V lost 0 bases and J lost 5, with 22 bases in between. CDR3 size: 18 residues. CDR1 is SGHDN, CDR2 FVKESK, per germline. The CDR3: CASSQEICENSLGETQYF. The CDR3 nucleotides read TGTGCCAGCAGCCAAGAAATATGTGAGAATAGTCTCGGGGAGACCCAGTACTTC.

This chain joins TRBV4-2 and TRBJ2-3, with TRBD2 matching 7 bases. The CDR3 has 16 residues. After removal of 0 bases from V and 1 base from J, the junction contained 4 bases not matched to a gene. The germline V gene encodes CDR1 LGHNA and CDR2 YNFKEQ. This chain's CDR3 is CASSQDLAGGTDTQYF. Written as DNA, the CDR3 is TGTGCCAGCAGCCAAGACTTGGCGGGAGGCACAGATACGCAGTATTTT.

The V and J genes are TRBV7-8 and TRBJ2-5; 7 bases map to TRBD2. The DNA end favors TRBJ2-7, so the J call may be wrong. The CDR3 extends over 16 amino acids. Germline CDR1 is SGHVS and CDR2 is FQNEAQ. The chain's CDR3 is CASSTYLAGSSYEQYF. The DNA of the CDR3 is TGTGCCAGCAGCACGTATTTAGCGGGCAGCTCCTACGAGCAGTACTTC.

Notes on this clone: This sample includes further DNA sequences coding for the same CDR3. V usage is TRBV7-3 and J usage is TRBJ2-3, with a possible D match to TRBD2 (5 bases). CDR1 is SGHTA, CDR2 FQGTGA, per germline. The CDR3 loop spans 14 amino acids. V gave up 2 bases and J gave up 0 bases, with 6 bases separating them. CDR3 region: CASSLGLSTDTQYF. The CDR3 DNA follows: TGTGCCAGCAGCTTAGGACTTAGCACAGATACGCAGTATTTT. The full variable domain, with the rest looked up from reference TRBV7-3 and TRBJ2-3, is GAGVSQTPSNKVTEKGKYVELRCDPISGHTALYWYRQSLGQGPEFLIYFQGTGAADDSGLPNDRFFAVRPEGSVSTLKIQRTERGDSAVYLCASSLGLSTDTQYFGPGTRLTVL.

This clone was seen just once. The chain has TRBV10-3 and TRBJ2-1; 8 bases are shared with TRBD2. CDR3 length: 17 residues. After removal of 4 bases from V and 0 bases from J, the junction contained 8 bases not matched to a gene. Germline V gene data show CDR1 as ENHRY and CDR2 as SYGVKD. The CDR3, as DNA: TGTGCCATCAGTGGGGGGATTAGCGGGACCTCCTACAATGAGCAGTTCTTC. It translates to CAISGGISGTSYNEQFF.

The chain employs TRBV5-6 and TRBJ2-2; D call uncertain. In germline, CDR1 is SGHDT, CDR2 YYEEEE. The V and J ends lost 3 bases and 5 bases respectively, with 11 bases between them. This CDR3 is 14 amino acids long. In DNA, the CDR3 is TGTGCCAGCAGCTCTAGAATTACTACCGGGGAGCTGTTTTTT. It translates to CASSSRITTGELFF.

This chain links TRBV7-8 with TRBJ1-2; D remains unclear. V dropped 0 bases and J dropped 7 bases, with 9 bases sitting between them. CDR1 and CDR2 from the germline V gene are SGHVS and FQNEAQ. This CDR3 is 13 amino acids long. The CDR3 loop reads CASSLAREAGYTF. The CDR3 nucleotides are TGTGCCAGCAGCTTAGCCCGGGAGGCTGGCTACACCTTC.

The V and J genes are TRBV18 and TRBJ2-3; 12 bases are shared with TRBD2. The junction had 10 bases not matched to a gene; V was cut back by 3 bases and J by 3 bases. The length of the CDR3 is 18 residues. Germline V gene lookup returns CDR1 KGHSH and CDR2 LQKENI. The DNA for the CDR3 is TGTGCCAGCTCACCTCCTCGGACTAGCGGGAAACTAACAGATACGCAGTATTTT. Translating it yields CASSPPRTSGKLTDTQYF.

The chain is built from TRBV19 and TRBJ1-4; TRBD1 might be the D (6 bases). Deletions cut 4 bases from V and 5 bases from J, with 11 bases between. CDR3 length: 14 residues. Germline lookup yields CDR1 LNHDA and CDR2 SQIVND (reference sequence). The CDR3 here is CASSKGTWNEKLFF. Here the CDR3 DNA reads TGTGCCAGTAGTAAGGGGACATGGAATGAAAAACTGTTTTTT.

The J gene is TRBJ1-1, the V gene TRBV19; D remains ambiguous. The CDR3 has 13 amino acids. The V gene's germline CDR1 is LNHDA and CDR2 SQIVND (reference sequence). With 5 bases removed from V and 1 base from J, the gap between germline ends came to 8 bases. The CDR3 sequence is CASSSPRNTEAFF. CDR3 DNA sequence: TGTGCCAGTAGTTCTCCAAGGAACACTGAAGCTTTCTTT.

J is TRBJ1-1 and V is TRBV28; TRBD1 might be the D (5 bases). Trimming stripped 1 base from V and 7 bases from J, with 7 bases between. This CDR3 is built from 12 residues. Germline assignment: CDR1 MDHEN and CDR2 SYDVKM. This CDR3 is CASSLSGFEAFF. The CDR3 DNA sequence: TGTGCCAGCAGTTTATCAGGGTTTGAAGCTTTCTTT.

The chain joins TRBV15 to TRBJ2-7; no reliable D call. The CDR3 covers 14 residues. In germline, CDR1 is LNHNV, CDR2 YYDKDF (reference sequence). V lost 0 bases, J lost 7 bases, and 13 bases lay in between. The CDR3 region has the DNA TGTGCCACCAGCAGAGATCGAACAGCTAAGGAGCAGTACTTC. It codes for CATSRDRTAKEQYF. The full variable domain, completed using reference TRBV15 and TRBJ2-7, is DAMVIQNPRYQVTQFGKPVTLSCSQTLNHNVMYWYQQKSSQAPKLLFHYYDKDFNNEADTPDNFQSRRPNTSFCFLDIRSPGLGDTAMYLCATSRDRTAKEQYFGPGTRLTVT.

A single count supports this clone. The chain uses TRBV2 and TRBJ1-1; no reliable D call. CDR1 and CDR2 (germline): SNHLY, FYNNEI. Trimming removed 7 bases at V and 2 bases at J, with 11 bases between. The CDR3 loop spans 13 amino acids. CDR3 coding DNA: TGTGCCAGCAACCTTTATACCAACACTGAAGCTTTCTTT. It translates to CASNLYTNTEAFF.

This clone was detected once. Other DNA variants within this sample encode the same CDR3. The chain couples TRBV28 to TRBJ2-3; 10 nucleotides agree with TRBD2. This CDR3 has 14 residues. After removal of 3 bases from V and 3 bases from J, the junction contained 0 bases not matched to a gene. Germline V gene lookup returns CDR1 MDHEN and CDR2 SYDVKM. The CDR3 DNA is TGTGCCAGCAGTTTGACTAGCGGGACAGATACGCAGTATTTT. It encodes CASSLTSGTDTQYF.

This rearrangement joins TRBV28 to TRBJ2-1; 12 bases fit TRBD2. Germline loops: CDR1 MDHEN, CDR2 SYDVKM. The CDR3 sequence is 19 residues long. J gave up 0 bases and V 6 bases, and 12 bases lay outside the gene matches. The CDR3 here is CASSRTSGGYRSSYNEQFF. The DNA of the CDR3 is TGTGCCAGCAGCCGTACTAGCGGGGGGTACCGGAGCTCCTACAATGAGCAGTTCTTC. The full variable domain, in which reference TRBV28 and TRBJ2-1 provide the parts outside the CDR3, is DVKVTQSSRYLVKRTGEKVFLECVQDMDHENMFWYRQDPGLGLRLIYFSYDVKMKEKGDIPEGYSVSREKKERFSLILESASTNQTSMYLCASSRTSGGYRSSYNEQFFGPGTRLTVL.

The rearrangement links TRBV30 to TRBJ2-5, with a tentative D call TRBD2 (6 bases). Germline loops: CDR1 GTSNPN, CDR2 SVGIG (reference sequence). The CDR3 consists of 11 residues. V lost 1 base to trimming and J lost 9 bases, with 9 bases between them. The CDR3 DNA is TGTGCCTGGAGTGGGGACTCCGCCCAGTACTTC. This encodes CAWSGDSAQYF.

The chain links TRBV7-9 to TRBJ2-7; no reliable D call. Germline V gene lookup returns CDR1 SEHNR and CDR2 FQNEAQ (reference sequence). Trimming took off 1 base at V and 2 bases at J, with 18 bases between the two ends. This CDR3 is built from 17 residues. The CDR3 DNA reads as TGTGCCAGCAGCTTAGGTCTTGAGGCCCGAATGGCCTACGAGCAGTACTTC. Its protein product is CASSLGLEARMAYEQYF.

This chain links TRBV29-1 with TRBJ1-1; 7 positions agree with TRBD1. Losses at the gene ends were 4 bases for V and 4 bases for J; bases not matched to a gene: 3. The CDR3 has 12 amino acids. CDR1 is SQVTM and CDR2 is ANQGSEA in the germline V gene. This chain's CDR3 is CSVGNRGTEAFF. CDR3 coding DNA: TGCAGCGTTGGAAACAGGGGCACTGAAGCTTTCTTT.

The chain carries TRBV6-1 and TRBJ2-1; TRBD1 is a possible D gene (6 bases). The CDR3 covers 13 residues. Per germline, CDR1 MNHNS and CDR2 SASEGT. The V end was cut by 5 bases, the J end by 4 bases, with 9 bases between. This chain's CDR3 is CASSTQGYNEQFF. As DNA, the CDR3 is TGTGCCAGCAGTACCCAGGGGTACAATGAGCAGTTCTTC.

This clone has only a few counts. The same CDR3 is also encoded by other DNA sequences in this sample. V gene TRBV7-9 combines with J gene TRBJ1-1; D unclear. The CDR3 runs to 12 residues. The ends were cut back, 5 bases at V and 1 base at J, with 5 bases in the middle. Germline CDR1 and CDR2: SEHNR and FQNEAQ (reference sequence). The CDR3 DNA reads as TGTGCCAGCAGCACGGGGAACACTGAAGCTTTCTTT. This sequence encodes CASSTGNTEAFF.

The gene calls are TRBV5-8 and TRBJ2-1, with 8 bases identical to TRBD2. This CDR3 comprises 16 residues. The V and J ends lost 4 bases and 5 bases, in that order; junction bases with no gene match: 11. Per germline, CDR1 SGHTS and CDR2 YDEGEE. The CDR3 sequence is CASSLGWAGGDNEQFF. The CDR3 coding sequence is TGTGCCAGCAGCCTCGGGTGGGCGGGAGGTGACAATGAGCAGTTCTTC.

The CDR3 loop is CASSLGTSGYEQFF. Written as DNA, the CDR3 is TGTGCCAGCAGCTTAGGGACTAGCGGCTATGAGCAGTTCTTC. The chain employs TRBV7-2 and TRBJ2-1, with 10 bases aligning to TRBD2. Germline CDR1 and CDR2: SGHTA and FQGNSA. The length of the CDR3 is 14 residues. Trimming took 1 base from V and 8 from J; bases not matched to a gene: 2.

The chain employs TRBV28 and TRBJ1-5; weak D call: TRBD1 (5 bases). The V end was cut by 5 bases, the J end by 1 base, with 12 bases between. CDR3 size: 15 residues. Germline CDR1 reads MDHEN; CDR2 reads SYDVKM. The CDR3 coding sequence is TGTGCCAGCAGTCCGGGACGGCAAAGCAATCAGCCCCAGCATTTT. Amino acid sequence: CASSPGRQSNQPQHF.

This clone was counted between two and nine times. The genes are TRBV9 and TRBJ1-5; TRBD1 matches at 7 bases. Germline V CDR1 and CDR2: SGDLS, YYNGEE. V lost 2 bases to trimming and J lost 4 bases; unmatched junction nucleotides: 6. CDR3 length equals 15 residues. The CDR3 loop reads CASSVSGQRNQPQHF. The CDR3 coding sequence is TGTGCCAGCAGCGTTTCGGGACAGAGGAATCAGCCCCAGCATTTT.

The CDR3 sequence is CASSIGQGDTDTQYF. The CDR3 coding sequence is TGCGCCAGCAGCATCGGACAGGGGGACACAGATACGCAGTATTTT. This chain uses TRBV5-1 with TRBJ2-3, with 10 positions matching TRBD1. After removal of 4 bases from V and 2 bases from J, the junction contained 4 bases not matched to a gene. The CDR3 sequence is 15 residues long. Germline V CDR1 and CDR2: SGHRS, YFSETQ.

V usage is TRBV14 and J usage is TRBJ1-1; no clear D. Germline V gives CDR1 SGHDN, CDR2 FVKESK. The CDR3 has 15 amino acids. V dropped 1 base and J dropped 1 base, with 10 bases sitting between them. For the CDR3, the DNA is TGTGCCAGCAGCCAAGTGGGTGCCGGGAACACTGAAGCTTTCTTT. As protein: CASSQVGAGNTEAFF.

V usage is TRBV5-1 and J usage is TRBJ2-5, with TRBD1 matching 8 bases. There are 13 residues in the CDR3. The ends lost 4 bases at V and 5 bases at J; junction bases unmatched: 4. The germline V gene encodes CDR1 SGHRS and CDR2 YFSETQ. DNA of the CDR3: TGCGCCAGCAGCCCATACAGGGGGGAGACCCAGTACTTC. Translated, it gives CASSPYRGETQYF.